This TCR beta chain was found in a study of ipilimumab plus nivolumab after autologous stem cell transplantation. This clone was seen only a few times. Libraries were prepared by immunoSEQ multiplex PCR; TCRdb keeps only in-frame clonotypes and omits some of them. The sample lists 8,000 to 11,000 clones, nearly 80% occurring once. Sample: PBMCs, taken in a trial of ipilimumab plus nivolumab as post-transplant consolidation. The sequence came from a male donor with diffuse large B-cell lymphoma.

The CDR3 protein is CASRHRTGQGPTDTQYF. CDR3 bases: TGTGCCAGCAGACACCGGACGGGACAGGGCCCTACAGATACGCAGTATTTT. This chain uses TRBV7-8 with TRBJ2-3; the match to TRBD1 covers 9 bases. The germline V gene encodes CDR1 SGHVS and CDR2 FQNEAQ. The ends lost 6 bases at V and 3 bases at J; junction bases unmatched: 13. This CDR3 comprises 17 residues.